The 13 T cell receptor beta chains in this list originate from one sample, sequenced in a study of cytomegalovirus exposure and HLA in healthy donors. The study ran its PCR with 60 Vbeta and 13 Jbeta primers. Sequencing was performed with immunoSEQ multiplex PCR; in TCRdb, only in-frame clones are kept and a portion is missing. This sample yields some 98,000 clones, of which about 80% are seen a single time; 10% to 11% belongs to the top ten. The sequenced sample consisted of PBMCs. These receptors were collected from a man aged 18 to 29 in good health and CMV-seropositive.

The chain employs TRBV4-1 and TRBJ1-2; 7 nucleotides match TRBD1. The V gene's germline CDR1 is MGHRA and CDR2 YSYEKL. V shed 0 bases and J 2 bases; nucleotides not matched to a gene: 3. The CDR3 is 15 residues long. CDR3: CASSQETGLNYGYTF. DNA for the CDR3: TGCGCCAGCAGCCAAGAGACAGGGCTGAACTATGGCTACACCTTC.

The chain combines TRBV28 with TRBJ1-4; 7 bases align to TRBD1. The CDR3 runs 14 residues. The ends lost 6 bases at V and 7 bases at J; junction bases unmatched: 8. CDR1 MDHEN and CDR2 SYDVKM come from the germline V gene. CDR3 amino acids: CASRLVDRAEKLFF. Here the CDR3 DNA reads TGTGCCAGCAGATTAGTCGACAGGGCTGAAAAACTGTTTTTT.

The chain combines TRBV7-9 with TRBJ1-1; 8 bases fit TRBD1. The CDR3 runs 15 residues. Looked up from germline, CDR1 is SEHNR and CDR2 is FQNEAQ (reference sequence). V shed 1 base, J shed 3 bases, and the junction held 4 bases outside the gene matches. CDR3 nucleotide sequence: TGTGCCAGCAGCTTAGTACAGGGGGGCGACACTGAAGCTTTCTTT. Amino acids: CASSLVQGGDTEAFF.

The CDR3 DNA reads as TGCAGCGCCGAGACAGGGGGCAGCAGAGGATTATCCTACGAGCAGTACTTC. This translates into CSAETGGSRGLSYEQYF. V and J are TRBV29-1 and TRBJ2-7; 10 bases map to TRBD1. The CDR3 runs to 17 residues. CDR1 is SQVTM and CDR2 is ANQGSEA in the germline V gene. Unmatched junction bases numbered 16, after V lost 7 bases and J lost 1 base.

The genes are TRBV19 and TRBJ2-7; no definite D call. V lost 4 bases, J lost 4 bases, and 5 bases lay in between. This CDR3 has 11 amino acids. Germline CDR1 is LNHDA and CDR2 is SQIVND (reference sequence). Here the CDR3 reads CASSTPYEQYF. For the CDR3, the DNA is TGTGCCAGTAGTACCCCTTACGAGCAGTACTTC.

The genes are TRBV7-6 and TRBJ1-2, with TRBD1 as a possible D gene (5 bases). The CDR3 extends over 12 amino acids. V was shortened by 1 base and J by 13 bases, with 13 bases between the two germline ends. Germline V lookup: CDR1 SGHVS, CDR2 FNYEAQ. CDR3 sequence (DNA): TGTGCCAGCAGCTTAGGGGGCGACGCAGCCACCTTC. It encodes CASSLGGDAATF. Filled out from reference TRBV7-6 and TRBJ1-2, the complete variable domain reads GAGVSQSPRYKVTKRGQDVALRCDPISGHVSLYWYRQALGQGPEFLTYFNYEAQQDKSGLPNDRFSAERPEGSISTLTIQRTEQRDSAMYRCASSLGGDAATFGSGTRLTVV.

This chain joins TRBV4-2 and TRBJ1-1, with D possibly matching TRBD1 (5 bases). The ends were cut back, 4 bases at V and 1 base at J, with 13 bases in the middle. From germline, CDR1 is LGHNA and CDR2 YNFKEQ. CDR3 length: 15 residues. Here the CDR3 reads CASSRGGPSNTEAFF. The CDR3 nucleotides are TGTGCCAGCAGCCGGGGGGGACCCTCGAACACTGAAGCTTTCTTT.

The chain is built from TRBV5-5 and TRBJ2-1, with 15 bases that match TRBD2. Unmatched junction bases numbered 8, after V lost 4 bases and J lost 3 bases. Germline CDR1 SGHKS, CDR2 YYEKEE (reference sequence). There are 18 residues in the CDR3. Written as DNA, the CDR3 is TGTGCCAGCAGCCCTTCGGGACTAGCGGGGGGATTCTACAATGAGCAGTTCTTC. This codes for CASSPSGLAGGFYNEQFF.

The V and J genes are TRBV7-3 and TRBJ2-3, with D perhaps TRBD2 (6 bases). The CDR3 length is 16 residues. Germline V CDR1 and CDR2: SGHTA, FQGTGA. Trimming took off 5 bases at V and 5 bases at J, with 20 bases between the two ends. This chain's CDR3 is CASSPVPGRRGDTQYF. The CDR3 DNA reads TGTGCCAGCAGCCCAGTCCCTGGGAGGCGGGGAGATACGCAGTATTTT.

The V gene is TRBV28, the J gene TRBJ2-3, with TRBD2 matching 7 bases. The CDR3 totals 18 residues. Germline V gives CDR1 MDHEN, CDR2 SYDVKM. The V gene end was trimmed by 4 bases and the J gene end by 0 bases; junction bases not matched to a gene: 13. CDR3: CASSWPLKRESSTDTQYF. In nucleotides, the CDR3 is TGTGCCAGCAGTTGGCCCCTGAAGCGGGAATCGAGCACAGATACGCAGTATTTT. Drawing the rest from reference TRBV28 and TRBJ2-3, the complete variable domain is DVKVTQSSRYLVKRTGEKVFLECVQDMDHENMFWYRQDPGLGLRLIYFSYDVKMKEKGDIPEGYSVSREKKERFSLILESASTNQTSMYLCASSWPLKRESSTDTQYFGPGTRLTVL.

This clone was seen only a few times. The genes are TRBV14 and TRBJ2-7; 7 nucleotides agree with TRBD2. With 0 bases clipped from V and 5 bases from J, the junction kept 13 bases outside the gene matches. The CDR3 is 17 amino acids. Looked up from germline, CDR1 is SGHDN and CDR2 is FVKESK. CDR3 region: CASSQDFGGGGRDEQYF. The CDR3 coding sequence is TGTGCCAGCAGCCAAGATTTCGGAGGCGGGGGTCGGGACGAGCAGTACTTC.

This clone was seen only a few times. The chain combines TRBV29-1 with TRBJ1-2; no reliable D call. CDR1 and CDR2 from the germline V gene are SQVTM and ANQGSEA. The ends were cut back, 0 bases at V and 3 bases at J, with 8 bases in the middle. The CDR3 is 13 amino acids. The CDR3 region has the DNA TGCAGCGTTGAAGATACAGCTTACTATGGCTACACCTTC. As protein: CSVEDTAYYGYTF.

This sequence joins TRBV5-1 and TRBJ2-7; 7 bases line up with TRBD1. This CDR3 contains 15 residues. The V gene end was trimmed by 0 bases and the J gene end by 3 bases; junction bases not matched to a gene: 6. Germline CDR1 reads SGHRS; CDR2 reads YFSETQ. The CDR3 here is CASSLALAGGYEQYF. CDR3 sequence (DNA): TGCGCCAGCAGCTTGGCTCTGGCAGGGGGCTACGAGCAGTACTTC.